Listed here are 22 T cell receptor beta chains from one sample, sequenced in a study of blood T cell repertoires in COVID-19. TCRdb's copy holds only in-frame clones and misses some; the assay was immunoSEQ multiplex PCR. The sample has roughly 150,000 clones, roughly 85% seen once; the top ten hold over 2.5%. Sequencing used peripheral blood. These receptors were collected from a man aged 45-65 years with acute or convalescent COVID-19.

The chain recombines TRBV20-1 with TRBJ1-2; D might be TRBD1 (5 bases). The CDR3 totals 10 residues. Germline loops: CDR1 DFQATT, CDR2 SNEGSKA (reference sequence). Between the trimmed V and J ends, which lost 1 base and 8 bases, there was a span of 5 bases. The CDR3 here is CSARGGGYTF. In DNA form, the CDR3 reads TGCAGTGCTAGAGGGGGCGGCTACACCTTC.

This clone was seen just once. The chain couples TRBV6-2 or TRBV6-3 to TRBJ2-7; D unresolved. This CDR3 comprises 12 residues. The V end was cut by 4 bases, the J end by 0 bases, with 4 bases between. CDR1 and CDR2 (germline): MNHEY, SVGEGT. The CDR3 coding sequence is TGTGCCAGCAGTTCCCTCTCCTACGAGCAGTACTTC. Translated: CASSSLSYEQYF.

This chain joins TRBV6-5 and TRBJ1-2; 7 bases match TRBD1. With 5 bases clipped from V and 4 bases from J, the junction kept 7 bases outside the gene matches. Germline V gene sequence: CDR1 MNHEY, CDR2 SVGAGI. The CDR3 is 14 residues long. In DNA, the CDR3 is TGTGCCAGCAGTCGGATCCGACAGGGCTATGGCTACACCTTC. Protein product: CASSRIRQGYGYTF.

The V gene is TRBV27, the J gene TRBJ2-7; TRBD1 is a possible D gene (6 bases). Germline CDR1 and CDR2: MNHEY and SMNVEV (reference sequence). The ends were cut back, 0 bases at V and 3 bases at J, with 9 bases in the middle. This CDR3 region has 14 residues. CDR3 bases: TGTGCCAGCAGTTTATCTTGGGACAACTACGAGCAGTACTTC. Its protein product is CASSLSWDNYEQYF.

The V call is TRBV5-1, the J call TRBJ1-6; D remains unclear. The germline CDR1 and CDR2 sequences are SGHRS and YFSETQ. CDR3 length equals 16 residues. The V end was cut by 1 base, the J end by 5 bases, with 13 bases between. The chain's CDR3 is CASSLSGDPNNSPLHF. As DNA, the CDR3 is TGCGCCAGCAGCTTGTCAGGCGACCCAAATAATTCACCCCTCCACTTT.

CDR3 sequence reads: CASKFGLAGVEQYF. For the CDR3, the DNA is TGTGCCAGCAAATTTGGACTAGCGGGAGTAGAGCAGTACTTC. The V and J genes are TRBV2 and TRBJ2-7; 13 positions agree with TRBD2. Unmatched junction bases numbered 7, after V lost 7 bases and J lost 7 bases. Germline-derived CDR1 and CDR2 are SNHLY and FYNNEI. This CDR3 contains 14 residues. The whole variable domain, filled in from reference TRBV2 and TRBJ2-7, reads EPEVTQTPSHQVTQMGQEVILRCVPISNHLYFYWYRQILGQKVEFLVSFYNNEISEKSEIFDDQFSVERPDGSNFTLKIRSTKLEDSAMYFCASKFGLAGVEQYFGPGTRLTVT.

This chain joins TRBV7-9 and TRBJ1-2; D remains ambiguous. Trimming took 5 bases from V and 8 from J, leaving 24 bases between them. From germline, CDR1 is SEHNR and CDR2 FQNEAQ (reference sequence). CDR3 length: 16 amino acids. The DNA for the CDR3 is TGTGCCAGCAGCCAAGCATATCGGGGTATCTCAAAAGGCTACACCTTC. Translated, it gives CASSQAYRGISKGYTF. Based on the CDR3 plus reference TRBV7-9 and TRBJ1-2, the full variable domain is DTGVSQNPRHKITKRGQNVTFRCDPISEHNRLYWYRQTLGQGPEFLTYFQNEAQLEKSRLLSDRFSAERPKGSFSTLEIQRTEQGDSAMYLCASSQAYRGISKGYTFGSGTRLTVV.

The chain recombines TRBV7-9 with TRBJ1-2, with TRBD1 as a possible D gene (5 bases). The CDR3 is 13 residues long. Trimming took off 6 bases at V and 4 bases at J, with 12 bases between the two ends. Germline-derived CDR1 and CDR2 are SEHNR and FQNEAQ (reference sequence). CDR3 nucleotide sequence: TGTGCCAGCAGACGACAGTCTACCTATGGCTACACCTTC. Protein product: CASRRQSTYGYTF.

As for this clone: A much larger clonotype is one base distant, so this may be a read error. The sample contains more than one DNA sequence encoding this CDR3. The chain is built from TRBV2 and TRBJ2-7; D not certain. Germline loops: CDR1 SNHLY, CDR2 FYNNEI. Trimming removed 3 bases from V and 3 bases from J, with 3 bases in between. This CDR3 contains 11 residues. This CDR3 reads CASSDSYEQYF. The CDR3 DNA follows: TGTGCCAGCAGTGACAGCTACGAGCAGTACTTC.

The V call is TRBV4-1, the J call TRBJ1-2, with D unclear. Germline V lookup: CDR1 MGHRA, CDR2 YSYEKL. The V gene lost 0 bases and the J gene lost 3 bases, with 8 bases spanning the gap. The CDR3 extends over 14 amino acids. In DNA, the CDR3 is TGCGCCAGCAGCCAAGACCTCACTTACTATGGCTACACCTTC. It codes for CASSQDLTYYGYTF.

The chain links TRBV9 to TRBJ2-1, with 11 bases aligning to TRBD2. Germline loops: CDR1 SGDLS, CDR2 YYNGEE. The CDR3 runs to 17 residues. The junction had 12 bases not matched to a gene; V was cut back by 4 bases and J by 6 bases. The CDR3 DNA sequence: TGTGCCAGCAGCAACCGCCCCCGGACTAGCGGGTTCAATGAGCAGTTCTTC. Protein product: CASSNRPRTSGFNEQFF.

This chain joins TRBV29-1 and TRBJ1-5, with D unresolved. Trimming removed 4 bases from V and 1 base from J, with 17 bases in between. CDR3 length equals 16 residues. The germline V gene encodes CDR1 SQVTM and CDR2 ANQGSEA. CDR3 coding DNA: TGCAGCGTTGGCCTCCGAGCGGCCGGGAGCAATCAGCCCCAGCATTTT. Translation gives CSVGLRAAGSNQPQHF.

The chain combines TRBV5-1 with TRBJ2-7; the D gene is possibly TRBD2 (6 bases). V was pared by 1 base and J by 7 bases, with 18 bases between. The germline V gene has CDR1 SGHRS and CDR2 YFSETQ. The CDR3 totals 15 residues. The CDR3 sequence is CASSLQGEAWEEQYF. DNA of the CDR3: TGCGCCAGCAGCTTGCAAGGGGAGGCCTGGGAGGAGCAGTACTTC.

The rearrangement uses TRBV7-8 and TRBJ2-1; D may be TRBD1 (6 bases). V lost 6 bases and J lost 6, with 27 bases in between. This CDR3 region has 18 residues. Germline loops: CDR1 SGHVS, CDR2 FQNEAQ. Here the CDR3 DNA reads TGTGCCAGCAGAAGACTACCACGGTCCGGGACATTGGGCAATGAGCAGTTCTTC. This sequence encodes CASRRLPRSGTLGNEQFF.

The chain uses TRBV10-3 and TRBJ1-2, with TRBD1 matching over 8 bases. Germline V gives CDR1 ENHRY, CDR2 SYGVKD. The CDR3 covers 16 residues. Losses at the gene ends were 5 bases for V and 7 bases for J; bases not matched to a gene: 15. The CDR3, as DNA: TGTGCCATCAGTCCCGGGACAGGAGCCCTCGGGGCTGGCTACACCTTC. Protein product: CAISPGTGALGAGYTF.

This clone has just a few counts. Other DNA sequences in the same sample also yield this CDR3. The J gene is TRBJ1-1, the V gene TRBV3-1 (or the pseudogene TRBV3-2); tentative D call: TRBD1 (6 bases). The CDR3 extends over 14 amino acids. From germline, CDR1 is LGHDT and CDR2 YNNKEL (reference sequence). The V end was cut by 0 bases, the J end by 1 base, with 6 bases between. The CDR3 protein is CASSQEGGNTEAFF. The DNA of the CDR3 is TGTGCCAGCAGCCAAGAAGGGGGGAACACTGAAGCTTTCTTT.

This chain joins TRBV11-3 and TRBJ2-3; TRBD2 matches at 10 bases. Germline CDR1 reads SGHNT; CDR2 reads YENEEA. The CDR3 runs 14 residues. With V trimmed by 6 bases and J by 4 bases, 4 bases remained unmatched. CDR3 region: CASRLGTSADTQYF. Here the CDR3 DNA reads TGTGCCAGCAGGCTAGGGACTAGCGCAGATACGCAGTATTTT.

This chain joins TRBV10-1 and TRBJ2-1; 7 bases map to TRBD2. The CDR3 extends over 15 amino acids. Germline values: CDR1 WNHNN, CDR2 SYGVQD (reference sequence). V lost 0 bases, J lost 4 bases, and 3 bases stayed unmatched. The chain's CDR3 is CASSESSSGYNEQFF. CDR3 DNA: TGCGCCAGCAGTGAGTCTTCTAGCGGTTACAATGAGCAGTTCTTC.

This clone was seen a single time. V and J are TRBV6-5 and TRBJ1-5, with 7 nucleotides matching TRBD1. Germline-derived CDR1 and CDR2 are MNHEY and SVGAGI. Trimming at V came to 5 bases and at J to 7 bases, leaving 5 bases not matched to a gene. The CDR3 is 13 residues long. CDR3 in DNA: TGTGCCAGCAGTAACCAGGGGGGACAGCCCCAGCATTTT. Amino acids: CASSNQGGQPQHF.

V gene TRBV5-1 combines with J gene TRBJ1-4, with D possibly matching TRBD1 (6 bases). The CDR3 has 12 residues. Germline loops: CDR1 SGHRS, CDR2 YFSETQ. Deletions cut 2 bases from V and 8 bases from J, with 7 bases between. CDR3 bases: TGCGCCAGCAGCTTTGACAGGGAAAAACTGTTTTTT. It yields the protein CASSFDREKLFF.

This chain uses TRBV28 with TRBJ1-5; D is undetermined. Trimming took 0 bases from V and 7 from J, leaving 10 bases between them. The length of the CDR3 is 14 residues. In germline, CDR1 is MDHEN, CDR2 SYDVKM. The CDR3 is CASSLWSTDQPQHF. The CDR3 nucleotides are TGTGCCAGCAGTTTATGGTCGACTGACCAGCCCCAGCATTTT.

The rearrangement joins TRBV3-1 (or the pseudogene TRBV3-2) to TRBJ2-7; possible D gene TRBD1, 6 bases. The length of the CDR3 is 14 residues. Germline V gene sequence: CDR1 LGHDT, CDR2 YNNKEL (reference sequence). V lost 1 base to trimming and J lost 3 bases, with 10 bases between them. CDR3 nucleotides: TGTGCCAGCAGCCAAGGGTACAGGGACTACGAGCAGTACTTC. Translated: CASSQGYRDYEQYF.